This T cell receptor beta chain was sequenced during a study of blood T cells in healthy people across ages. Study-wide findings and caveats: Possibly confounding the expanded clonotype changes was the fact that donor CMV status was unknown. Roughly linear age-related decline in beta diversity appeared, significant by age 40.

The germline V gene has CDR1 SGHAT and CDR2 FQNNGV. Trimming removed 8 bases at V and 10 bases at J, with 15 bases between. The CDR3 has 12 residues. With regard to this clonotype: As yet, its antigen is unknown.

No fewer than 7 million PBMCs went into each sample. With each sample, at least 6 micrograms of total RNA were extracted. A sample-barcoded 5' primer and a J-beta primer mix were used in a second PCR of roughly 7 to 11 cycles. TCRdb called the 5' RACE reads again in MiXCR, with one record for every CDR3 protein. This sample has 1.4 million or so distinct CDR3 sequences, with 40% to 45% found just once. The rearrangement joins TRBV11-2 to TRBJ2-1, with no clear D. What was sequenced was blood. The sequence was obtained from a woman younger than 30 in good health. The CDR3 reads CASAGLGLEQFF. CDR3 nucleotides: TGTGCCAGCGCCGGTCTAGGGCTCGAGCAGTTCTTC.